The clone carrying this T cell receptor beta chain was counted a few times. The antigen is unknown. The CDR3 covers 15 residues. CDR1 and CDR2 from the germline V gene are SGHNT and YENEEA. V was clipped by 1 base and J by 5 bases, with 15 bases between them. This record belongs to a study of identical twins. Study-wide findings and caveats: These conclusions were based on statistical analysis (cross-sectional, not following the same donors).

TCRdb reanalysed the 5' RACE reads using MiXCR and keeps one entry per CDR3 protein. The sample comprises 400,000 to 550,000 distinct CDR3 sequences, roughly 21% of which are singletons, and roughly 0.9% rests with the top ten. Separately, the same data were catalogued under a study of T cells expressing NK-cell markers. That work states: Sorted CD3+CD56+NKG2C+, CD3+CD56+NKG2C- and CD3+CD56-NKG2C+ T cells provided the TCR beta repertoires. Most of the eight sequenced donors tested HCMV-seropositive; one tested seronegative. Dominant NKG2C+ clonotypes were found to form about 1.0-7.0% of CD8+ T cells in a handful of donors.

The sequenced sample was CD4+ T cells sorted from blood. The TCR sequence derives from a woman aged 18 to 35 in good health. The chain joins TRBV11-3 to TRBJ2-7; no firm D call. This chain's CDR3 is CASSLVGAHPDEQYF. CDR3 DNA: TGTGCCAGCAGCTTAGTCGGCGCGCATCCCGACGAGCAGTACTTC.